This TCR beta chain stems from a study of patients and donors after allogeneic stem cell transplantation (dated by TCRdb to 2020 to 2021). This clonotype has just a few counts. No cognate antigen has been identified for it. Base qualities are not at hand, and no much larger clone is one base apart. V and J are trimmed by 5 bases and 4 bases, and the gene matches miss 5 bases of the junction. Reading from cysteine to phenylalanine, the CDR3 counts 13 amino acids. Just the 39-base CDR3 DNA is kept, in frame starting at base 1. The CDR1 and CDR2 encoded by the germline V gene (reference sequence) are DFQATT and SNEGSKA. The library was generated by RT-PCR. Sequencing took place on a NextSeq 550. TCRdb applied fastp at Q25 and MiXCR to the public reads, then kept only in-frame beta chains. One record per CDR3 amino acid sequence lists the most common genes and DNA. The sample includes about a million distinct CDR3 sequences, with roughly 18% observed a single time. Around 6% of the sample is taken by the ten largest.

The rearranged segments are TRBV20-1 and TRBJ2-3; the junction holds 8 bases that match TRBD2. This TCR was sampled from a human donor who was either an allogeneic HSCT recipient or a stem cell or donor lymphocyte infusion donor (not recorded which). It is not recorded whose cells these are; they may come from a transplant donor. Sequenced: blood, either unsorted or a sorted T cell fraction (not recorded which). The CDR3 reads CSAPPGGADTQYF. The nucleotide sequence is given as TGCAGTGCTCCCCCGGGGGGGGCAGATACGCAGTATTTT.